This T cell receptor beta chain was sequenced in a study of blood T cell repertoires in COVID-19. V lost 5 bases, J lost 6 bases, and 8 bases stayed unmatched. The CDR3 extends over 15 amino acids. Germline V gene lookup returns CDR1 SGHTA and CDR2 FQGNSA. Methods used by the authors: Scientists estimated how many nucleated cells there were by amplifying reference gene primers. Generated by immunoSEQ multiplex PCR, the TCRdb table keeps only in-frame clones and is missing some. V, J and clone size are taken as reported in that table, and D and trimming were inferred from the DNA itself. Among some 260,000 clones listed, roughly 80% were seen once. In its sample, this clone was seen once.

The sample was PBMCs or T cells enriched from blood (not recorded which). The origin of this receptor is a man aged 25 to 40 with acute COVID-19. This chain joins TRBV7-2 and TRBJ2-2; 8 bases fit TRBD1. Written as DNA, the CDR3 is TGTGCCAGCAGCGATAGACAGGGGTTGCCCGGGGAGCTGTTTTTT. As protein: CASSDRQGLPGELFF.